This T cell receptor (beta chain) was sequenced for a study of cytomegalovirus exposure and HLA in healthy donors (dated by TCRdb to the late 2010s). Some background on the complete study: According to a later analysis, one platform produced both the approximately 110 validation repertoires and the 700 or so repertoires of the first cohort. High-throughput TCR immunosequencing, statistical association of individual TCRs with disease status, and machine learning were combined to predict cytomegalovirus infection status. The study aimed to test whether signatures of past pathogen exposure could be identified by cataloging public T cell receptors. Besides the first cohort of 500 to 700 subjects, a separate validation cohort made up of 120 different subjects was used.

Receptor libraries were prepared by the immunoSEQ multiplex PCR assay. On the study's bioinformatics: To diagnose cytomegalovirus status from the catalog of TCR beta chain sequences, a statistical classification framework was built. In its TCRdb copy, this immuneACCESS table keeps in-frame sequences only and misses some clones. Where compared with another copy, unresolved V genes explain less than half of these, and the others have no known cause. That table furnishes V, J and clone size, whereas the DNA furnished D and trimming. This sample gives 150,000 to 200,000 clones in total; 86% of them show up just once. Of the sample, more than 1.4% falls within the top ten clones. In the germline V gene (reference sequence), CDR1 corresponds to MNHEY and CDR2 to SMNVEV. A distance of 18 bases separates the germline ends of V and J, which lose 3 bases and 1 base respectively. There are 17 amino acids in the CDR3, from cysteine to phenylalanine inclusive. Of the read, only the CDR3 DNA is kept; its 51 bases are in frame from base 1.

Study-wide conclusions, independent of this receptor: According to the authors, the approach could potentially be generalized to other disease states and immunological phenotypes. Cytomegalovirus status was reported to be diagnosed by the classifier with high specificity and sensitivity in both the original and validation cohorts. Most TCR sequences were seen in very few donors, while some public TCRs were found in many individuals. In a later analysis, TCRs clustered in the first cohort were found to also tend to co-occur in the roughly 110 validation repertoires, with 85% to 95% of cluster scores above 0. In vitro tests confirmed that a few of the cytomegalovirus-associated TCR beta chains recognize cytomegalovirus antigens. The study listed 150 to 200 TCR beta chains as associated with cytomegalovirus. A later analysis lacked HLA typing for the validation cohort, so it scored co-occurrence in that cohort across all 110 or so repertoires.

Separate from the roughly 630-subject first cohort, the validation cohort of 95 to 150 subjects was the group to which the donors belonged. Regarding this clone: Its cognate antigen has yet to be identified. Base qualities are missing; no much larger clone stands one base away.

Sequences were obtained from PBMCs. The receptor's source is a woman aged 18-29 years in good health and CMV-seronegative. This chain is built from TRBV27 and TRBJ1-1; no D gene call is confident. The DNA is as follows: TGTGCCAGCAGTTTCTCCCCATACACTAGCCCGAACACTGAAGCTTTCTTT. Translated, it reads CASSFSPYTSPNTEAFF.